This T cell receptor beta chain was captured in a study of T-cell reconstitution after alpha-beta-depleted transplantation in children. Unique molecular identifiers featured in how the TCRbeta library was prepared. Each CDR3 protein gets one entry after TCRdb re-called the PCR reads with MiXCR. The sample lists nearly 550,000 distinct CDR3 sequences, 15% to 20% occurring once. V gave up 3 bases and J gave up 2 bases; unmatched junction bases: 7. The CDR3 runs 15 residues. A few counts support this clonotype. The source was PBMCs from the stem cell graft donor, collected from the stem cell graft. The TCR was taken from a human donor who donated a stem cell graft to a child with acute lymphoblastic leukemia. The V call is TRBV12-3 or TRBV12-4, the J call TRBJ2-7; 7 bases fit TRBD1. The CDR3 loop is CASSLPRDSPYEQYF. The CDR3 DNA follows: TGTGCCAGCAGTTTGCCCCGGGACAGTCCCTACGAGCAGTACTTC.